These 28 T cell receptor beta chains were all obtained from the same sample, sequenced in a study of blood T cell repertoires in COVID-19. TCRdb's table, derived via immunoSEQ multiplex PCR, lists solely in-frame clones and lacks some. Among 290,000 or so clones listed, 80% to 95% were seen once. The sequencing sample was made of peripheral blood. These receptors all come from a young woman with COVID-19, enrolled during active disease.

The chain couples TRBV6-4 to TRBJ2-4, with D maybe TRBD1 (5 bases). Trimming took 7 bases from V and 5 from J, leaving 18 bases between them. In germline, CDR1 is MRHNA, CDR2 SNTAGT. The CDR3 is made up of 15 amino acids. The CDR3 DNA reads TGTGCCAGCATCCCCTCCAGCAGGGCCGAAAACATTCAGTACTTC. Translation: CASIPSSRAENIQYF.

The J gene is TRBJ1-1, the V gene TRBV3-1 (or the pseudogene TRBV3-2); D may be TRBD1 (6 bases). The germline V gene has CDR1 LGHDT and CDR2 YNNKEL (reference sequence). This CDR3 is 13 amino acids long. V was pared by 7 bases and J by 3 bases, with 12 bases between. This chain's CDR3 is CASNRGADTEAFF. CDR3 DNA sequence: TGTGCCAGCAATCGGGGGGCGGACACTGAAGCTTTCTTT.

The CDR3 spells CASSNPGQNEKLFF. The CDR3 coding sequence is TGTGCCAGTAGTAACCCGGGACAGAATGAAAAACTGTTTTTT. V usage is TRBV19 and J usage is TRBJ1-4; TRBD1 matches 7 bases. Trimming cost V 4 bases and J 5 bases; bases outside gene matches: 4. The CDR3 is 14 amino acids. CDR1 is LNHDA and CDR2 is SQIVND in the germline V gene (reference sequence).

This chain joins TRBV27 and TRBJ1-5; D possibly corresponds to TRBD1 (6 bases). V gave up 5 bases and J gave up 7 bases, with 18 bases separating them. The CDR3 sequence is 15 residues long. CDR1 and CDR2 from the germline V gene are MNHEY and SMNVEV (reference sequence). The CDR3 loop reads CASSPTQGTRQPQHF. CDR3 nucleotides: TGTGCCAGCAGTCCAACACAGGGAACGAGACAGCCCCAGCATTTT.

V and J are TRBV7-3 and TRBJ2-7; D gene ambiguous. V was shortened by 5 bases and J by 4 bases, with 12 bases between the two germline ends. Germline loops: CDR1 SGHTA, CDR2 FQGTGA. The CDR3 sequence is 13 residues long. CDR3 loop: CASSPARGYEQYF. CDR3 coding DNA: TGTGCCAGCAGCCCAGCTCGAGGATACGAGCAGTACTTC.

This clone was recorded once. The chain combines TRBV4-2 with TRBJ2-1; no reliable D call. Germline V CDR1 and CDR2: LGHNA, YNFKEQ. The CDR3 is 12 amino acids. The V gene lost 0 bases and the J gene lost 9 bases, with 6 bases spanning the gap. The chain's CDR3 is CASSQEGAEQFF. CDR3 bases: TGTGCCAGCAGCCAAGAAGGAGCTGAGCAGTTCTTC.

V usage is TRBV11-2 and J usage is TRBJ1-2; D is possibly TRBD1 (6 bases). The germline V gene encodes CDR1 SGHAT and CDR2 FQNNGV. The CDR3 has 17 residues. Trimming left V 5 bases short and J 0 bases short, with 19 bases between. The CDR3 nucleotides are TGTGCCAGCAGCCGCAGCGGACAGTTCTTCACTAACTATGGCTACACCTTC. This encodes CASSRSGQFFTNYGYTF.

The chain is built from TRBV7-2 and TRBJ2-7; tentative D call: TRBD2 (6 bases). The V end was cut by 4 bases, the J end by 4 bases, with 14 bases between. The germline V gene encodes CDR1 SGHTA and CDR2 FQGNSA. The CDR3 totals 14 residues. In DNA, the CDR3 is TGTGCCAGCAGCTCGGGCGGGGTTGGATACGAGCAGTACTTC. This translates into CASSSGGVGYEQYF.

The chain carries TRBV30 and TRBJ2-3; the match to TRBD2 covers 8 bases. CDR1 is GTSNPN, CDR2 SVGIG, per germline (reference sequence). The CDR3 is made up of 15 amino acids. Trimming cost V 0 bases and J 6 bases; bases outside gene matches: 8. The CDR3 DNA reads as TGTGCCTGGAGTGTACTTAGCGGGACTGCGGATACGCAGTATTTT. The encoded protein is CAWSVLSGTADTQYF.

The rearrangement uses TRBV9 and TRBJ2-7, with D maybe TRBD1 (5 bases). V lost 0 bases and J 2 bases, leaving 9 bases between the germline ends. Germline V lookup: CDR1 SGDLS, CDR2 YYNGEE. The CDR3 runs to 14 residues. The CDR3 sequence is CASSVVGDAYEQYF. Written as DNA, the CDR3 is TGTGCCAGCAGCGTAGTAGGGGATGCCTACGAGCAGTACTTC. Full variable domain (remainder filled in from reference TRBV9 and TRBJ2-7): DSGVTQTPKHLITATGQRVTLRCSPRSGDLSVYWYQQSLDQGLQFLIQYYNGEERAKGNILERFSAQQFPDLHSELNLSSLELGDSALYFCASSVVGDAYEQYFGPGTRLTVT.

The chain employs TRBV5-4 and TRBJ1-3, with 8 positions matching TRBD1. This CDR3 is 16 amino acids long. Looked up from germline, CDR1 is SGHNT and CDR2 is YYREEE (reference sequence). Trimming at V came to 4 bases and at J to 1 base, leaving 7 bases not matched to a gene. CDR3 sequence (DNA): TGTGCCAGCAGCCCGGGGGACAGGAGGTCTGGAAACACCATATATTTT. Amino acids: CASSPGDRRSGNTIYF. The full variable domain, rest sourced from reference TRBV5-4 and TRBJ1-3, is ETGVTQSPTHLIKTRGQQVTLRCSSQSGHNTVSWYQQALGQGPQFIFQYYREEENGRGNFPPRFSGLQFPNYSSELNVNALELDDSALYLCASSPGDRRSGNTIYFGEGSWLTVV.

The rearrangement uses TRBV5-1 and TRBJ1-1; possibly TRBD1 for D (6 bases). The germline gives CDR1 SGHRS, CDR2 YFSETQ. The CDR3 is 16 amino acids. V was pared by 1 base and J by 0 bases, with 13 bases between. Here the CDR3 DNA reads TGCGCCAGCAGCTTGCTTCAGGGGAATCTGAACACTGAAGCTTTCTTT. It yields the protein CASSLLQGNLNTEAFF. Filled out from reference TRBV5-1 and TRBJ1-1, the complete variable domain reads KAGVTQTPRYLIKTRGQQVTLSCSPISGHRSVSWYQQTPGQGLQFLFEYFSETQRNKGNFPGRFSGRQFSNSRSEMNVSTLELGDSALYLCASSLLQGNLNTEAFFGQGTRLTVV.

The V call is TRBV5-6, the J call TRBJ1-1, with a tentative D call TRBD1 (5 bases). The CDR3 covers 17 residues. The germline V gene has CDR1 SGHDT and CDR2 YYEEEE. Trimming took 0 bases from V and 5 from J, leaving 20 bases between them. As DNA, the CDR3 is TGTGCCAGCAGCTTGGAAGGTTCAGGGTTACAATTTACTGAAGCTTTCTTT. This translates into CASSLEGSGLQFTEAFF.

V is TRBV19 and J is TRBJ2-5, with D hard to call. CDR1 and CDR2 from the germline V gene are LNHDA and SQIVND (reference sequence). The V and J ends lost 4 bases and 1 base respectively, with 7 bases between them. The CDR3 sequence is 13 residues long. This CDR3 reads CASSKSVQETQYF. The CDR3 DNA reads TGTGCCAGTAGTAAGTCAGTCCAAGAGACCCAGTACTTC.

The V call is TRBV19, the J call TRBJ1-2; D remains ambiguous. CDR3 length: 12 amino acids. Trimming shortened V by 5 bases and J by 2 bases, and 6 bases separated the two germline ends. From germline, CDR1 is LNHDA and CDR2 SQIVND (reference sequence). CDR3 region: CASSGSNYGYTF. In DNA, the CDR3 is TGTGCCAGTAGTGGGAGCAACTATGGCTACACCTTC.

The chain combines TRBV11-2 with TRBJ2-7; 9 nucleotides align to TRBD1. Unmatched junction bases numbered 5, after V lost 0 bases and J lost 5 bases. The germline V gene encodes CDR1 SGHAT and CDR2 FQNNGV. The CDR3 is 15 residues long. The CDR3, as DNA: TGTGCCAGCAGCTTAGATGGACAGGGGCTCCACGAGCAGTACTTC. The encoded protein is CASSLDGQGLHEQYF. The full variable domain, completed using reference TRBV11-2 and TRBJ2-7, is EAGVAQSPRYKIIEKRQSVAFWCNPISGHATLYWYQQILGQGPKLLIQFQNNGVVDDSQLPKDRFSAERLKGVDSTLKIQPAKLEDSAVYLCASSLDGQGLHEQYFGPGTRLTVT.

This clone showed up just once. The CDR3 here is CASSKGRGRGHYGYTF. Written as DNA, the CDR3 is TGTGCCAGCAGCAAGGGTCGAGGCAGGGGCCACTATGGCTACACCTTC. The chain employs TRBV21-1 and TRBJ1-2; no DNA check was done on the table's D call, TRBD1. TRBV21-1 is a pseudogene segment. The CDR3 length is 16 residues.

This clone has a single count. The V and J genes are TRBV3-1 (or the pseudogene TRBV3-2) and TRBJ1-4, with a tentative D call TRBD1 (5 bases). The V gene lost 3 bases and the J gene lost 4 bases, with 12 bases spanning the gap. CDR1 is LGHDT and CDR2 is YNNKEL in the germline V gene (reference sequence). The CDR3 runs to 15 residues. Here the CDR3 reads CASSQGLGGNEKLFF. CDR3 nucleotide sequence: TGTGCCAGCAGCCAGGGATTGGGGGGTAATGAAAAACTGTTTTTT.

The chain joins TRBV6-6 to TRBJ2-1; 14 bases line up with TRBD2. Germline CDR1 reads MNHNY; CDR2 reads SVGAGI (reference sequence). The J segment lost 10 bases and the V segment lost 6 bases, leaving 11 bases of the junction unmatched. The CDR3 spans 16 residues. CDR3 DNA: TGTGCCAGCAGAACTGGGACTAGCGGGAGATCGGGGGAGCAGTTCTTC. This translates into CASRTGTSGRSGEQFF.

The chain employs TRBV5-4 and TRBJ1-2, with 7 bases that match TRBD1. Germline values: CDR1 SGHNT, CDR2 YYREEE (reference sequence). After removal of 3 bases from V and 0 bases from J, the junction contained 2 bases not matched to a gene. This CDR3 has 14 residues. Written as DNA, the CDR3 is TGTGCCAGCAGCTGGGGGACAGCTAACTATGGCTACACCTTC. Translating gives CASSWGTANYGYTF. Filled out from reference TRBV5-4 and TRBJ1-2, the complete variable domain reads ETGVTQSPTHLIKTRGQQVTLRCSSQSGHNTVSWYQQALGQGPQFIFQYYREEENGRGNFPPRFSGLQFPNYSSELNVNALELDDSALYLCASSWGTANYGYTFGSGTRLTVV.

The rearrangement links TRBV7-8 to TRBJ2-3; 12 bases fit TRBD2. The germline gives CDR1 SGHVS, CDR2 FQNEAQ. This CDR3 is 19 amino acids long. V lost 5 bases, J lost 0 bases, and 12 bases stayed unmatched. DNA for the CDR3: TGTGCCAGCAGCACCCCTAGCGGGAGGGCCGTACGAAGCACAGATACGCAGTATTTT. It yields the protein CASSTPSGRAVRSTDTQYF.

The rearrangement links TRBV18 to TRBJ2-1; 7 positions match TRBD2. This CDR3 region has 14 residues. The V and J ends lost 2 bases and 4 bases, in that order; junction bases with no gene match: 2. Per the germline V gene, CDR1 is KGHSH and CDR2 is LQKENI. CDR3 protein: CASSPGTNYNEQFF. CDR3 bases: TGTGCCAGCTCACCAGGGACTAATTACAATGAGCAGTTCTTC. Filled out from reference TRBV18 and TRBJ2-1, the complete variable domain reads NAGVMQNPRHLVRRRGQEARLRCSPMKGHSHVYWYRQLPEEGLKFMVYLQKENIIDESGMPKERFSAEFPKEGPSILRIQQVVRGDSAAYFCASSPGTNYNEQFFGPGTRLTVL.

CDR3 residues: CASSLTGGANGYTF. In nucleotides, the CDR3 is TGTGCCAGCAGTTTAACAGGGGGCGCGAATGGCTACACCTTC. The J gene is TRBJ1-2, the V gene TRBV27; TRBD1 matches at 9 bases. There are 14 residues in the CDR3. Germline CDR1 MNHEY, CDR2 SMNVEV (reference sequence). V was pared by 2 bases and J by 6 bases, with 4 bases of the junction left unmatched.

CDR3 in amino acids: CAISATGPGSEKLFF. The CDR3, as DNA: TGTGCCATCAGTGCAACAGGGCCGGGTAGCGAAAAACTGTTTTTT. V and J are TRBV10-3 and TRBJ1-4; a possible D gene is TRBD1 (6 bases). The V gene lost 4 bases and the J gene lost 8 bases, with 17 bases spanning the gap. From germline, CDR1 is ENHRY and CDR2 SYGVKD. The CDR3 is made up of 15 amino acids.

This clone was observed a few times. The chain carries TRBV10-3 and TRBJ2-2, with 7 bases lining up with TRBD2. The CDR3 consists of 14 residues. The ends lost 4 bases at V and 3 bases at J; junction bases unmatched: 2. CDR1 is ENHRY, CDR2 SYGVKD, per germline. The CDR3 sequence: CAISGREDTGELFF. In DNA, the CDR3 is TGTGCCATCAGTGGTCGGGAGGACACCGGGGAGCTGTTTTTT.

The chain uses TRBV2 and TRBJ2-3; 14 bases fit TRBD2. V lost 6 bases to trimming and J lost 4 bases; unmatched junction nucleotides: 6. CDR1 SNHLY and CDR2 FYNNEI come from the germline V gene. The length of the CDR3 is 16 residues. The CDR3 here is CASRIGLAGGADTQYF. CDR3 nucleotide sequence: TGTGCCAGCAGGATCGGACTAGCGGGAGGAGCAGATACGCAGTATTTT.

V usage is TRBV2 and J usage is TRBJ1-2; 8 nucleotides match TRBD1. The V segment lost 6 bases and the J segment 8 bases; nucleotides outside the gene matches: 14. CDR1 is SNHLY and CDR2 is FYNNEI in the germline V gene. CDR3 length equals 15 residues. The DNA for the CDR3 is TGTGCCAGCAGCCTGACCTCTACAGGGGGTCGGGGCTACACCTTC. It translates to CASSLTSTGGRGYTF.

The chain uses TRBV3-1 (or the pseudogene TRBV3-2) and TRBJ1-4; possibly TRBD1 for D (5 bases). Germline V gives CDR1 LGHDT, CDR2 YNNKEL (reference sequence). V dropped 1 base and J dropped 10 bases, with 16 bases sitting between them. The CDR3 is made up of 15 amino acids. Written as DNA, the CDR3 is TGTGCCAGCAGCCAAGGTTGGGCCATTCAGGGAAAACTGTTTTTT. Encoded protein: CASSQGWAIQGKLFF.